These T cell receptor beta chains were read from a single sample in a study of shared clonotypes between healthy human individuals. The protocol was immunoSEQ multiplex PCR, while the TCRdb copy is restricted to in-frame clones and leaves out a portion. The repertoire holds some 2,400,000 clones, with 90% to 97% as singletons. The specimen sequenced was naive CD4+ T cells sorted from blood. All receptors derive from a young man in good health. CDR3s include the opening cysteine and the closing phenylalanine or tryptophan. The D gene is left open where the match is weak.

d_gene	v_gene	j_gene	CDR3nt	CDR3aa
TRBD1	TRBV6-5	TRBJ1-2	TGTGCCAGCAGCCCTGGACAGGGCCGGGGCTACACCTTC	CASSPGQGRGYTF
TRBD2	TRBV11-3	TRBJ2-1	TGTGCCAGCAGCTCCGAACTAGCGGGAGGATACAATGAGCAGTTCTTC	CASSSELAGGYNEQFF
NA	TRBV18	TRBJ1-2	TGTGCCAGCTCACCACAAGGGCCACACTATGGCTACACCTTC	CASSPQGPHYGYTF
TRBD1	TRBV5-1	TRBJ1-1	TGCGCCAGCAGCACCGGACAGGGGTTGAACACTGAAGCTTTCTTT	CASSTGQGLNTEAFF
NA	TRBV6-5	TRBJ2-3	TGTGCCAGCAGTTACTCAAAGCCAGGCACAGATACGCAGTATTTT	CASSYSKPGTDTQYF
NA	TRBV6-1	TRBJ2-7	TGTGCCAGCAGTGTTCAGGGCACCTACGAGCAGTACTTC	CASSVQGTYEQYF
NA	TRBV11-3	TRBJ2-3	TGTGCCAGCAGCTTAGCGGGGGGCACAGATACGCAGTATTTT	CASSLAGGTDTQYF
TRBD1	TRBV29-1	TRBJ2-3	TGCAGCGTACGACAGGGAACGTCCACAGATACGCAGTATTTT	CSVRQGTSTDTQYF
NA	TRBV28	TRBJ1-5	TGTGCCAGCAGTTCAGGGCAGGGCACGGGCAATCAGCCCCAGCATTTT	CASSSGQGTGNQPQHF
NA	TRBV18	TRBJ1-2	TGTGCCAGCTCACCACGGCAGGGAAGGGAAGATGGCTACACCTTC	CASSPRQGREDGYTF
NA	TRBV2	TRBJ1-3	TGTGCCAGCAGTGCCGGGACCCTCGGAGGAAACACCATATATTTT	CASSAGTLGGNTIYF
NA	TRBV9	TRBJ2-2	TGTGCCAGCAGCGTAGATCTAGTGGGGGAGCTGTTTTTT	CASSVDLVGELFF
TRBD1	TRBV4-1	TRBJ2-7	TGCGCCAGCAGCCAAGGACAGGGGAGGACCTACGAGCAGTACTTC	CASSQGQGRTYEQYF
NA	TRBV29-1	TRBJ1-4	TGCAGCGTTAACGATGGATTTGAAAAACTGTTTTTT	CSVNDGFEKLFF
NA	TRBV9	TRBJ2-7	TGTGCCAGCAGCGTAGGGGGAATGGGCTACGAGCAGTACTTC	CASSVGGMGYEQYF
NA	TRBV11-3	TRBJ2-1	TGTGCCAGCAGCTTACAGGGCTCGTACAATGAGCAGTTCTTC	CASSLQGSYNEQFF
NA	TRBV5-4	TRBJ1-6	TGTGCCAGCAGCTTGAAAGATAGCGCGGGAGGTAATTCACCCCTCCACTTT	CASSLKDSAGGNSPLHF
TRBD1	TRBV6-1	TRBJ2-7	TGTGCCAGCAGTCTTGGGACAGGTCCCTACGAGCAGTACTTC	CASSLGTGPYEQYF